This T cell receptor (beta chain) is drawn from a study of blood T cell repertoires in COVID-19. Turning to the study itself: The samples span acute and convalescent COVID-19 from the United States, Italy and Spain.

Trimming cost V 4 bases and J 4 bases, with 14 bases left between them. Germline CDR1 is SGHRS and CDR2 is YFSETQ. The CDR3 is 14 residues long. Repertoires were generated with immunoSEQ multiplex PCR, while TCRdb's copy carries only in-frame clones and drops some. The sample has more than 250,000 clones, 75% to 90% seen once. Seattle enrolled patients during active infection and tracked them longitudinally. V and J are TRBV5-1 and TRBJ2-5, with D maybe TRBD2 (5 bases). Sequencing was performed on peripheral blood. This receptor was taken from a woman aged 45-60 years with COVID-19, enrolled during active disease. CDR3 amino acids: CASSARLSAETQYF. The CDR3, as DNA: TGCGCCAGCAGCGCTCGACTATCGGCAGAGACCCAGTACTTC.